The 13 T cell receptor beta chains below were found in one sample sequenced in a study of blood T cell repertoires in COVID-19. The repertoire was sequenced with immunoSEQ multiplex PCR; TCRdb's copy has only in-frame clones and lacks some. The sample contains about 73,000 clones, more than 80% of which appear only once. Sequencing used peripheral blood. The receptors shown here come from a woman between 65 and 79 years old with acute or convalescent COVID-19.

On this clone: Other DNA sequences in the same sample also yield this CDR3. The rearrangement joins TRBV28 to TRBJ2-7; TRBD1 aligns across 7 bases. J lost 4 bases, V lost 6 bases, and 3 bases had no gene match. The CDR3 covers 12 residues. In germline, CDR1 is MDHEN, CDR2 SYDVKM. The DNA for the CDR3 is TGTGCCAGCAGCTTACAGGGGTACGAGCAGTACTTC. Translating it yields CASSLQGYEQYF.

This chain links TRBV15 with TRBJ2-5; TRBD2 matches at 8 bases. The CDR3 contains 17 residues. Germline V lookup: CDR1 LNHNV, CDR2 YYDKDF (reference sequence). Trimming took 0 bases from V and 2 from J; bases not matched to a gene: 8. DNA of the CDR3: TGTGCCACCAGCAGAGATCGCGGGTTAGCGGGGCAAGAGACCCAGTACTTC. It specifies CATSRDRGLAGQETQYF.

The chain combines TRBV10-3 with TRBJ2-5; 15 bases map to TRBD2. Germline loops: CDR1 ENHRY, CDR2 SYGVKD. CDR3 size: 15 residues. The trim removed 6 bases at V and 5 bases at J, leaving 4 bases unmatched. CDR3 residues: CAISPGTSGGETQYF. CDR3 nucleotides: TGTGCCATCAGCCCAGGGACTAGCGGGGGGGAGACCCAGTACTTC.

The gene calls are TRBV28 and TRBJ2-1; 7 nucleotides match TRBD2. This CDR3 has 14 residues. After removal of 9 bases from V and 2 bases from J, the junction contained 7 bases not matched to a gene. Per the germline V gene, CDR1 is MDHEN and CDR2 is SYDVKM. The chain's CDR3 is CASRGDLTYNEQFF. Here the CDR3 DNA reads TGTGCCAGTCGGGGGGATCTCACCTACAATGAGCAGTTCTTC. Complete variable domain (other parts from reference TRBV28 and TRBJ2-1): DVKVTQSSRYLVKRTGEKVFLECVQDMDHENMFWYRQDPGLGLRLIYFSYDVKMKEKGDIPEGYSVSREKKERFSLILESASTNQTSMYLCASRGDLTYNEQFFGPGTRLTVL.

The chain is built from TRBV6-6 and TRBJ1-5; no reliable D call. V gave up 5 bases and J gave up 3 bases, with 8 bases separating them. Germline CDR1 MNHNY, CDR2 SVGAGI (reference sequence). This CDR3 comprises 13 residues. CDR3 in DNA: TGTGCCAGCAGTACAGAGCTCAATCAGCCCCAGCATTTT. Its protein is CASSTELNQPQHF.

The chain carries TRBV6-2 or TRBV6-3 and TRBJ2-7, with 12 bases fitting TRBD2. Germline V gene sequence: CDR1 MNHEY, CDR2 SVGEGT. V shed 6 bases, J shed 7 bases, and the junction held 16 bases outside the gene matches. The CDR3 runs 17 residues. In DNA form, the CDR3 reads TGTGCCAGCAGCCCGGGGTGGCTAGCGGGAGGGCCCGGAGAGCAGTACTTC. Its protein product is CASSPGWLAGGPGEQYF.

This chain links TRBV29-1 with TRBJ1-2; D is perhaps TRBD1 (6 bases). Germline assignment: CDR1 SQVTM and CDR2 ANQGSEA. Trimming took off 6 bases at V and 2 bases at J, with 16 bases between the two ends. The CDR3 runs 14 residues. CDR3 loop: CSVQGGQLNYGYTF. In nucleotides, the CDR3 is TGCAGCGTCCAGGGCGGACAGTTAAACTATGGCTACACCTTC.

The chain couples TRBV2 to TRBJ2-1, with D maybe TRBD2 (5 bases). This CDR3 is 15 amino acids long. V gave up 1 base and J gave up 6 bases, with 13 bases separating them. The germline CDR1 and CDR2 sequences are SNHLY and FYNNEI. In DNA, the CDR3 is TGTGCCAGCAGTGAAGGAACGGGAAGTGCCAATGAGCAGTTCTTC. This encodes CASSEGTGSANEQFF.

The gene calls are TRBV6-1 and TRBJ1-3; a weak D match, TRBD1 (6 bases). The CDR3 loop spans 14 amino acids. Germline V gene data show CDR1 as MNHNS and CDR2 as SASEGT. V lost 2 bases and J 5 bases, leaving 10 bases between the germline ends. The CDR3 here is CASSEKGTRNTIYF. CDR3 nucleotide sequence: TGTGCCAGCAGTGAAAAGGGGACAAGAAACACCATATATTTT.

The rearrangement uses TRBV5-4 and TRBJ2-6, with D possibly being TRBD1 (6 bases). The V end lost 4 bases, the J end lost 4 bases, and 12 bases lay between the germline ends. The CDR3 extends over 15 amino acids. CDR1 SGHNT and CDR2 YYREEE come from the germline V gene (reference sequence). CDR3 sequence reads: CASSQQGSGANVLTF. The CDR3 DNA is TGTGCCAGCAGCCAACAGGGTTCGGGGGCCAACGTCCTGACTTTC.

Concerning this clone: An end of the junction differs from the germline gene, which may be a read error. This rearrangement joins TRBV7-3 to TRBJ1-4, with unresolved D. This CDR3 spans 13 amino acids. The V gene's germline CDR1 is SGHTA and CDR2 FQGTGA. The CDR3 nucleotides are TGTGCCAGCAGCTTAATAGCGGGGTGGCAGGCCTTGTTT. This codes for CASSLIAGWQALF.

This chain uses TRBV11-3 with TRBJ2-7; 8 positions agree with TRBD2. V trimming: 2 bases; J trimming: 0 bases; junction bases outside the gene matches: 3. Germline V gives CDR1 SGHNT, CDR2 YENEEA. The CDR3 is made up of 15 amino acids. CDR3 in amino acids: CASSLSGSVSYEQYF. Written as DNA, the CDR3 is TGTGCCAGCAGCTTAAGCGGGAGTGTCTCCTACGAGCAGTACTTC.

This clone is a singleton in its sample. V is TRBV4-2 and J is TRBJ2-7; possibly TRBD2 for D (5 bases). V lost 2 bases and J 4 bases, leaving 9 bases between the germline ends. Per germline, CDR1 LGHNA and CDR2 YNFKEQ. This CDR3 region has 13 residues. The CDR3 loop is CASSQSRAYEQYF. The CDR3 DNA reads TGTGCCAGCAGCCAATCGAGGGCGTACGAGCAGTACTTC.